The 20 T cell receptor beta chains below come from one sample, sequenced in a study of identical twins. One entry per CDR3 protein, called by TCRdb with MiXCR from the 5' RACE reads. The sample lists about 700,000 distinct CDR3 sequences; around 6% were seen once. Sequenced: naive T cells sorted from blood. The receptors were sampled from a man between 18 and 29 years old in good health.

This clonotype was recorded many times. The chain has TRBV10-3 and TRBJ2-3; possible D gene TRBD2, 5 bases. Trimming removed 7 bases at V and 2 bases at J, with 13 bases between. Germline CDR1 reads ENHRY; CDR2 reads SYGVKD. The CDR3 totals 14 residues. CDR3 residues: CAITETGNTDTQYF. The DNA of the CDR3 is TGTGCCATCACCGAAACCGGGAACACAGATACGCAGTATTTT.

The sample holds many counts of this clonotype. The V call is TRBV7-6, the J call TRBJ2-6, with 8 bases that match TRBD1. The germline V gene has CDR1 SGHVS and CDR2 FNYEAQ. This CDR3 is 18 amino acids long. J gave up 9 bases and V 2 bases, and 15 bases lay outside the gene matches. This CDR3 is CASSLMTGALTGVNVLTF. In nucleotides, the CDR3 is TGTGCCAGCAGCTTAATGACAGGGGCATTAACGGGAGTCAACGTCCTGACTTTC. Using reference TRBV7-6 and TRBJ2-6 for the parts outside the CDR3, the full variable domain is GAGVSQSPRYKVTKRGQDVALRCDPISGHVSLYWYRQALGQGPEFLTYFNYEAQQDKSGLPNDRFSAERPEGSISTLTIQRTEQRDSAMYRCASSLMTGALTGVNVLTFGAGSRLTVL.

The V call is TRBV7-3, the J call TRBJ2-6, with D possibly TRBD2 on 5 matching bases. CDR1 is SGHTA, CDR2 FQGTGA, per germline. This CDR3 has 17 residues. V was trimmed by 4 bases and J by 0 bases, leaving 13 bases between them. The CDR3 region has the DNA TGTGCCAGCAGCTCCCAACGAGGGAGCTCTGGGGCCAACGTCCTGACTTTC. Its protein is CASSSQRGSSGANVLTF.

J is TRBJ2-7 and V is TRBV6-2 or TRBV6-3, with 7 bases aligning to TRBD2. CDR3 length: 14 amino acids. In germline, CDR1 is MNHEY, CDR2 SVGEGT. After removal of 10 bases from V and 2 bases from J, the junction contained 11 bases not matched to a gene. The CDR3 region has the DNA TGTGCCACCCGACCTAGCGGACAAACCTACGAGCAGTACTTC. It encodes CATRPSGQTYEQYF.

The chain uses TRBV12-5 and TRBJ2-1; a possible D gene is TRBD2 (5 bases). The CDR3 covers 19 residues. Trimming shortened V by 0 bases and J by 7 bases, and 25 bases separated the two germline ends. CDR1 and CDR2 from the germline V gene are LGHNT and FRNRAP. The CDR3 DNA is TGTGCTAGTGGTTTGGTACTGTTACCCACCGGAGGTTTTGGGAATGAGCAGTTCTTC. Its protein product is CASGLVLLPTGGFGNEQFF.

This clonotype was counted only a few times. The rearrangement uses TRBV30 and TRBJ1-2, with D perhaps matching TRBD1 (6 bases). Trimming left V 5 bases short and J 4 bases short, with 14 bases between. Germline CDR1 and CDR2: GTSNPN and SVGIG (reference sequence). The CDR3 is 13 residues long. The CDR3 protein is CAWFGGAGYGYTF. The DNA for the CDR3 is TGTGCCTGGTTTGGGGGCGCCGGCTATGGCTACACCTTC.

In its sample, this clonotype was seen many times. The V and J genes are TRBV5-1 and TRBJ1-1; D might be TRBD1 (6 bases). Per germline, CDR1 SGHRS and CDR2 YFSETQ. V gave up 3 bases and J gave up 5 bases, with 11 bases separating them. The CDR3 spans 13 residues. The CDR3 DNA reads TGCGCCAGCAGCTGGGGGCAGGGAACTGAAGCTTTCTTT. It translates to CASSWGQGTEAFF.

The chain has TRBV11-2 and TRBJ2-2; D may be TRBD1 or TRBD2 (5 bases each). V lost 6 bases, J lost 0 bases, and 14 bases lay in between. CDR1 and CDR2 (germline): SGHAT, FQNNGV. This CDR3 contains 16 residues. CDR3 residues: CASRTPGRTNTGELFF. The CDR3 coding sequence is TGTGCCAGCAGGACTCCGGGACGGACGAACACCGGGGAGCTGTTTTTT.

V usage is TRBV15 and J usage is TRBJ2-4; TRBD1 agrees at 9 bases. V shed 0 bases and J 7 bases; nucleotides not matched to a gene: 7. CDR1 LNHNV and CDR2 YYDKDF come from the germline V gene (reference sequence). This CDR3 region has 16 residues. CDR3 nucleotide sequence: TGTGCCACCAGCAGAGATGGGTCGGGGACAGGGAACATTCAGTACTTC. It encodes CATSRDGSGTGNIQYF.

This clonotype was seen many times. The CDR3 region is CASSLVNSGLSYNEQFF. The DNA of the CDR3 is TGCGCCAGCAGCTTGGTGAATAGCGGGCTTTCCTACAATGAGCAGTTCTTC. The chain is built from TRBV5-1 and TRBJ2-1, with TRBD2 matching over 7 bases. The CDR3 spans 17 residues. V was clipped by 0 bases and J by 1 base; unmatched bases: 7. Germline V gene lookup returns CDR1 SGHRS and CDR2 YFSETQ.

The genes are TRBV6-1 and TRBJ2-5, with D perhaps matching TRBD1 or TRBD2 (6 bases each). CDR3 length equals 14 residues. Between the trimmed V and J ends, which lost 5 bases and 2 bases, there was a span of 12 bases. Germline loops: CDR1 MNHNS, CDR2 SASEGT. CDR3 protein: CASSRRRGQETQYF. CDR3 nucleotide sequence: TGTGCCAGCAGTCGACGGAGGGGGCAAGAGACCCAGTACTTC.

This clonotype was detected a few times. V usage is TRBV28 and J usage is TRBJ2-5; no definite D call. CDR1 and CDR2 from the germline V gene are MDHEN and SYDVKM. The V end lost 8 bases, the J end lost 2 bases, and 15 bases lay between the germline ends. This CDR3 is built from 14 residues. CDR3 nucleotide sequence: TGTGCCAGCCGATCCGTGGGCCTACAAGAGACCCAGTACTTC. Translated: CASRSVGLQETQYF.

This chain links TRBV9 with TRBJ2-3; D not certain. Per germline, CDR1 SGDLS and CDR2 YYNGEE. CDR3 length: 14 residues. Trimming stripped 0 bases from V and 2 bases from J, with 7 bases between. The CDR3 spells CASSVGPATDTQYF. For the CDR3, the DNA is TGTGCCAGCAGCGTAGGTCCGGCCACAGATACGCAGTATTTT.

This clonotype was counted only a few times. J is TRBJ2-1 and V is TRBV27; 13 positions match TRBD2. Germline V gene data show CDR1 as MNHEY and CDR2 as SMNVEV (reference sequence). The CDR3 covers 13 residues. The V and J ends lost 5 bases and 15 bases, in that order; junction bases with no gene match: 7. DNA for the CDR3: TGTGCCAGCAGTATACTCGGACTAGCGGGAGCGTTCTTC. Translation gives CASSILGLAGAFF.

The CDR3 is CASSFTLAEDTQYF. The CDR3 nucleotides are TGCGCCAGCAGCTTTACACTAGCGGAAGATACGCAGTATTTT. The V call is TRBV5-1, the J call TRBJ2-3, with 8 bases lining up with TRBD2. The CDR3 is 14 residues long. The V gene's germline CDR1 is SGHRS and CDR2 YFSETQ. V lost 2 bases, J lost 5 bases, and 4 bases stayed unmatched.

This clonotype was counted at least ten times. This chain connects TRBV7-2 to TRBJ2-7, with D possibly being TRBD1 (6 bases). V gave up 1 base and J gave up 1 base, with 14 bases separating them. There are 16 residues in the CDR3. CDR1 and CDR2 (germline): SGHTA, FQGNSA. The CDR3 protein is CASSLVGGTGSYEQYF. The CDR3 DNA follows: TGTGCCAGCAGCTTAGTAGGCGGCACAGGGTCCTACGAGCAGTACTTC.

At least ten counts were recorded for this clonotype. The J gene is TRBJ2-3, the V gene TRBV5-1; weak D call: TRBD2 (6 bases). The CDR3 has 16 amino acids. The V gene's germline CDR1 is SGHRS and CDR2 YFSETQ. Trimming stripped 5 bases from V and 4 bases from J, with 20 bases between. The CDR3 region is CASSGALRESPDTQYF. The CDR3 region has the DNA TGCGCCAGCAGTGGGGCCCTCCGGGAGTCCCCAGATACGCAGTATTTT.

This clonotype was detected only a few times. CDR3 nucleotides: TGTGCCAGCAGCTTTTTCCCGGGACACGGGAAGACCGGGGAGCTGTTTTTT. This encodes CASSFFPGHGKTGELFF. V usage is TRBV11-2 and J usage is TRBJ2-2, with D possibly TRBD1 on 6 matching bases. V gave up 3 bases and J gave up 5 bases, with 19 bases separating them. The CDR3 totals 17 residues. The germline gives CDR1 SGHAT, CDR2 FQNNGV. Together with reference TRBV11-2 and TRBJ2-2, the CDR3 gives the full variable domain: EAGVAQSPRYKIIEKRQSVAFWCNPISGHATLYWYQQILGQGPKLLIQFQNNGVVDDSQLPKDRFSAERLKGVDSTLKIQPAKLEDSAVYLCASSFFPGHGKTGELFFGEGSRLTVL.

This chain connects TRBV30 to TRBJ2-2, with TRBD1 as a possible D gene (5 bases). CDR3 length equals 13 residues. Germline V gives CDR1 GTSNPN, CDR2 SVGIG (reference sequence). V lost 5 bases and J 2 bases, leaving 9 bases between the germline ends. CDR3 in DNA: TGTGCCTGGGACAGTCTTAACACCGGGGAGCTGTTTTTT. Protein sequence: CAWDSLNTGELFF.

CDR3 residues: CATSRFPGLAGSGELFF. CDR3 nucleotide sequence: TGTGCCACCAGCAGATTCCCGGGACTAGCGGGATCCGGGGAGCTGTTTTTT. V usage is TRBV10-3 and J usage is TRBJ2-2; 13 bases map to TRBD2. From germline, CDR1 is ENHRY and CDR2 SYGVKD. This CDR3 region has 17 residues. V shed 10 bases and J 6 bases; nucleotides not matched to a gene: 14.